A selection of T cell receptor beta chains follows, all from one sample in a study of blood T cell repertoires in COVID-19. Here immunoSEQ multiplex PCR was the method, and the copy in TCRdb shows in-frame clones only, minus some. The sample shows around 100,000 clones, around 87% of them seen only once. Material: peripheral blood. Every receptor here comes from a man aged 50 to 60 with active or convalescent COVID-19. Both conserved end residues are part of each CDR3. D genes are given only for firm matches. Some rows have no size entry. The others give once, few or many, or a class for an expanded clone.

-	TRBV6-5	TRBD1	TRBJ2-1	TGTGCCAGCAGTTACGGGACAGGGGCGAATGAGCAGTTCTTC	CASSYGTGANEQFF
-	TRBV7-2	-	TRBJ2-2	TGTGCCAGCAGCTTTGGGTTGGCAGGGGACGGGGAGCTGTTTTTT	CASSFGLAGDGELFF
once	TRBV3-1/TRBV3-2	-	TRBJ2-5	TGTGCCAGCAGCTACAGTTCAGTACTCCAAGAGACCCAGTACTTC	CASSYSSVLQETQYF
-	TRBV2	TRBD2	TRBJ2-5	TGTGCCAGCAGTGACACAAGCGGGGGGAGAGAGACCCAGTACTTC	CASSDTSGGRETQYF
-	TRBV5-6	-	TRBJ2-5	TGTGCCAGCAACAGGGTTCAAGAGACCCAGTACTTC	CASNRVQETQYF
-	TRBV24-1	TRBD1	TRBJ1-2	TGTGCCACAGCCGGGACAGGGGAAGGAGATTATGGCTACACCTTC	CATAGTGEGDYGYTF
-	TRBV18	TRBD1	TRBJ1-6	TGTGCCAGCTCACCAACAGGGGATAATTCACCCCTCCACTTT	CASSPTGDNSPLHF
-	TRBV7-9	-	TRBJ2-2	TGTGCCAGCAGCTTAGGATTAGCGACAACCGGGGAGCTGTTTTTT	CASSLGLATTGELFF
few	TRBV6-1	-	TRBJ2-7	TGTGCCAGCAGTGAAGTAGGCAGGTCCCACGAGCAGTACTTC	CASSEVGRSHEQYF
-	TRBV10-3	-	TRBJ1-1	TGTGCCATCAGTTCCCTCGGGGACACTGAAGCTTTCTTT	CAISSLGDTEAFF
-	TRBV28	TRBD1	TRBJ2-2	TGTGCCAGCATAACACGACAGGGAAGGACCGGGGAGCTGTTTTTT	CASITRQGRTGELFF
-	TRBV12-3/TRBV12-4	-	TRBJ2-7	TGTGCCAGCAGTTTAGTACAGGGATCCGAGCAGTACTTC	CASSLVQGSEQYF
-	TRBV9	-	TRBJ1-6	TGTGCCAGCAGCGCCACGCCGAGAGGAGGGGAGTCACCCCTCCACTTT	CASSATPRGGESPLHF
-	TRBV19	-	TRBJ1-1	TGTGCCGTACGGAGGGAGACTGAAGCTTTCTTT	CAVRRETEAFF
few	TRBV28	TRBD1	TRBJ1-6	TGTGCCAGCAGTTTGGTACAGGGGAATTCACCCCTCCACTTT	CASSLVQGNSPLHF
once	TRBV10-3	TRBD1	TRBJ2-5	TGTGCCATCAGTGTAGACAGGGACCAAGAGACCCAGTACTTC	CAISVDRDQETQYF
-	TRBV18	-	TRBJ1-1	TGTGCCAGCTCACCGCCACAGGGCCAGAGGACTGAAGCTTTCTTT	CASSPPQGQRTEAFF
-	TRBV7-8	TRBD1	TRBJ2-3	TGTGCCAGCAGCTTTGGGACAGGGGGAGATACGCAGTATTTT	CASSFGTGGDTQYF
-	TRBV3-1/TRBV3-2	TRBD1	TRBJ2-2	TGTGCCAGCAGCCCAGGACAGGGGTATACCGGGGAGCTGTTTTTT	CASSPGQGYTGELFF
-	TRBV7-9	-	TRBJ2-7	TGTGCCAGCAGCTTAACCTACGACGAGCAGTACTTC	CASSLTYDEQYF
-	TRBV5-1	-	TRBJ1-1	TGCGCCAGCAGCTCCGGGACTGAGATGAACACTGAAGCTTTCTTT	CASSSGTEMNTEAFF
-	TRBV19	-	TRBJ1-6	TGTGCCAGTAGTATCGGGAGCTCCTATAATTCACCCCTCCACTTT	CASSIGSSYNSPLHF
-	TRBV5-8	TRBD1	TRBJ2-5	TGTGCCAGCAGCTTGGGACAGGGCACTGAAGAGACCCAGTACTTC	CASSLGQGTEETQYF
-	TRBV2	-	TRBJ1-1	TGTGCCAGCAGTGGTTGGCGGGTTGAAGCTTTCTTT	CASSGWRVEAFF
-	TRBV5-1	-	TRBJ2-1	TGCGCCAGCAGCTTTGGGGCAATAATGAACAATGAGCAGTTCTTC	CASSFGAIMNNEQFF
few	TRBV5-1	TRBD1	TRBJ1-6	TGCGCCAGCAGCTTGGCCCCACAGGGGTCACCCCTCCACTTT	CASSLAPQGSPLHF
-	TRBV11-2	TRBD2	TRBJ2-3	TGTGCCAGCAGCTTAGAAGGGAGGGTTGGTACGCAGTATTTT	CASSLEGRVGTQYF
-	TRBV7-8	-	TRBJ2-3	TGTGCCAGCAGCTTAGCGGTACAGAGCACAGATACGCAGTATTTT	CASSLAVQSTDTQYF
-	TRBV3-1/TRBV3-2	TRBD2	TRBJ2-7	TGTGCCAGCAGCCAAGAATACGGACTAGCGGGGGTAGAGCAGTACTTC	CASSQEYGLAGVEQYF
-	TRBV18	-	TRBJ2-3	TGTGCCAGCTCACCCTCCACAGATACGCAGTATTTT	CASSPSTDTQYF
-	TRBV7-9	-	TRBJ2-5	TGTGCCAGCAGCCCCGCGGCGGGAGAGACCCAGTACTTC	CASSPAAGETQYF
-	TRBV4-1	-	TRBJ2-1	TGCGCCAGCAGCCAAGGATTGGCAGGCATGAGCACCTACAATGAGCAGTTCTTC	CASSQGLAGMSTYNEQFF
once	TRBV25-1	TRBD1	TRBJ1-6	TGTGCCAGCAGTGATGGTTTAAGGACAGGAATGTACTCACCCCTCCACTTT	CASSDGLRTGMYSPLHF
-	TRBV28	TRBD1	TRBJ1-1	TGTGCCAGCAGCGGACAGGGGAATGAAGCTTTCTTT	CASSGQGNEAFF
-	TRBV2	-	TRBJ1-1	TGTGCCAGCAGTGAAGGTGGCAGAATGAACACTGAAGCTTTCTTT	CASSEGGRMNTEAFF
-	TRBV7-2	TRBD1	TRBJ1-2	TGTGCCAGCAGCTTAGGGGTAGGGACAGGGGGGTATGGCTACACCTTC	CASSLGVGTGGYGYTF